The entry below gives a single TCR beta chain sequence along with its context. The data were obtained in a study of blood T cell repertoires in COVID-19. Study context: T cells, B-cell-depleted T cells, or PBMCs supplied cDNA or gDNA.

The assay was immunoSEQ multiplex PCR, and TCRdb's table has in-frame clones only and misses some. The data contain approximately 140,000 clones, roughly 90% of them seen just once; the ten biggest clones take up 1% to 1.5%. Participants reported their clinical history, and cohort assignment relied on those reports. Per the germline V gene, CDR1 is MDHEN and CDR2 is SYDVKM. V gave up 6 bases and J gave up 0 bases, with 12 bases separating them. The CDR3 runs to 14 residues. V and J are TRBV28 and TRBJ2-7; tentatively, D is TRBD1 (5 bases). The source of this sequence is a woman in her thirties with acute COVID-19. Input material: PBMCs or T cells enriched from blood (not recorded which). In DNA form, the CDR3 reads TGTGCCAGCAGCCCTCCGACAGACTCCTACGAGCAGTACTTC. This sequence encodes CASSPPTDSYEQYF.